Included here is one T cell receptor (beta chain) sequence, with context. Germline CDR1 MNHEY, CDR2 SMNVEV (reference sequence). Trimming took 6 bases from V and 8 from J; bases not matched to a gene: 8. The CDR3 spans 13 residues. The entry originates in a study of blood T cell repertoires in COVID-19. Study-level background: Some COVID-19 samples were acute and others convalescent; all came from the United States, Italy and Spain. PBMCs, B-cell-depleted T cells, or T cells were the source of the cDNA or gDNA that made up the material.

In the authors' workflow: Counts of nucleated cells, estimated from reference gene primer amplification, were obtained. TCRdb keeps only in-frame clones here, not all; method: immunoSEQ multiplex PCR. That table gives V, J and clone size, and the DNA gave D and trimming. The repertoire consists of 250,000 or so clones, with 60% to 75% occurring once and the leading ten covering more than 2.5%. The sample taken for sequencing was peripheral blood. The sequence was obtained from a woman over 75 with acute or convalescent COVID-19. The chain carries TRBV27 and TRBJ1-2; 8 bases fit TRBD1. The CDR3 coding sequence is TGTGCCAGCAGGACGACAGGGGAGGGCGGCTACACCTTC. Encoded protein: CASRTTGEGGYTF.